This entry features one T cell receptor (beta chain) sequence. This entry belongs to a study of blood T cell repertoires in COVID-19. Background on the study: Researchers got acute and convalescent COVID-19 samples from the United States, Italy and Spain. T cells, B-cell-depleted T cells, or PBMCs supplied cDNA or gDNA.

Seattle-derived patients entered the study during active infection and were followed longitudinally. Study processing details: Amplification of reference gene primers was used by the study to estimate nucleated cell counts. Libraries were prepared by immunoSEQ multiplex PCR; TCRdb keeps only in-frame clonotypes and omits some of them. Clonal size and the V and J genes are those of that table, whereas D and trimming came from the DNA. The sample has over 250,000 clones, more than 85% seen once. CDR1 SNHLY and CDR2 FYNNEI come from the germline V gene. This CDR3 region has 12 residues. The junction had 6 bases not matched to a gene; V was cut back by 7 bases and J by 8 bases.

The receptor comes from a person under 30 with COVID-19, enrolled during active disease. The sequenced material came from peripheral blood. The rearrangement joins TRBV2 to TRBJ1-2; 8 bases agree with TRBD1. The CDR3 sequence: CASKRTGKGYTF. The DNA for the CDR3 is TGTGCCAGCAAGCGGACAGGGAAAGGCTACACCTTC. Complete variable domain (other parts from reference TRBV2 and TRBJ1-2): EPEVTQTPSHQVTQMGQEVILRCVPISNHLYFYWYRQILGQKVEFLVSFYNNEISEKSEIFDDQFSVERPDGSNFTLKIRSTKLEDSAMYFCASKRTGKGYTFGSGTRLTVV.